Here is one T cell receptor (beta chain) with its context. The sample belongs to a study of patients and donors after allogeneic stem cell transplantation. TCRdb ran MiXCR on the RT-PCR reads and lists one entry per CDR3 protein. This sample has about 110,000 distinct CDR3 sequences, with 35% to 45% found just once. Germline CDR1 reads SGHRS; CDR2 reads YFSETQ. This CDR3 spans 13 amino acids. The V gene lost 3 bases and the J gene lost 2 bases, with 9 bases spanning the gap. The specimen sequenced was blood, either unsorted or a sorted T cell fraction (not recorded which). The V call is TRBV5-1, the J call TRBJ2-7; a weak D match, TRBD2 (5 bases). The sequence was collected from a human donor who was either an allogeneic HSCT recipient or a stem cell or donor lymphocyte infusion donor (not recorded which). It is not recorded whose cells these are; they may come from a transplant donor. The CDR3 reads CASSSGFPYEQYF. The CDR3 region has the DNA TGCGCCAGCAGCTCGGGGTTTCCCTACGAGCAGTACTTC.